This TCR beta chain derives from a study of patients and donors after allogeneic stem cell transplantation. V lost 6 bases, J lost 9 bases, and 8 bases stayed unmatched. This CDR3 spans 14 amino acids. From germline, CDR1 is MNHEY and CDR2 SMNVEV (reference sequence). TCRdb itself ran the RT-PCR reads through MiXCR, one entry per CDR3 protein. The sample consists of a few hundred thousand distinct CDR3 sequences, around 40% of them appearing once. The sample consisted of blood, either unsorted or a sorted T cell fraction (not recorded which). The chain joins TRBV27 to TRBJ2-5, with TRBD1 identical over 12 bases. The origin of this receptor is a human donor who was either an allogeneic HSCT recipient or a stem cell or donor lymphocyte infusion donor (not recorded which). It is not recorded whose cells these are; they may come from a transplant donor. The DNA for the CDR3 is TGTGCCAGCAGCCCCGGGACAGGGGGCATGGCCCAGTACTTC. The encoded protein is CASSPGTGGMAQYF.